Here is one TCR beta chain with its context. The antigen is undetermined. Generated by immunoSEQ multiplex PCR, the TCRdb table keeps only in-frame clones and is missing some. The sample shows some 120,000 clones, around 84% of them seen only once. It was second doses at about 4 or about 12 weeks that were pooled. The data stem from a study of T cell responses to AZD1222 COVID-19 vaccine. Study findings and constraints: Recipients of two AZD1222 doses showed rising Spike-specific TCR breadth and depth. It was only after the peak T cell response that any repertoires were sampled. At baseline, seropositivity was found in only 5 to 7 AZD1222 recipients.

This CDR3 has 13 residues. Trimming shortened V by 3 bases and J by 4 bases, and 9 bases separated the two germline ends. CDR1 is SGHTA, CDR2 FQGTGA, per germline. The receptor's source is an adult who received the AZD1222 COVID-19 vaccine. The chain has TRBV7-3 and TRBJ1-2; weak D call: TRBD1 (6 bases). The specimen comprised peripheral blood, sampled 28 days after the second AZD1222 dose. The CDR3 loop reads CASSLGTSYGYTF. The CDR3 DNA reads TGTGCCAGCAGCTTGGGGACAAGCTATGGCTACACCTTC. Variable domain in full (rest from reference TRBV7-3 and TRBJ1-2): GAGVSQTPSNKVTEKGKYVELRCDPISGHTALYWYRQSLGQGPEFLIYFQGTGAADDSGLPNDRFFAVRPEGSVSTLKIQRTERGDSAVYLCASSLGTSYGYTFGSGTRLTVV.